This TCR beta chain was captured in a study of shared clonotypes between healthy human individuals. General study findings and limits: Larger richness was generally estimated for naive than memory subsets. Generation probabilities were higher for clonotypes shared across all four sorted-subset donors than for unshared ones.

Comment on this clone: What it binds is not known.

CD45RO-negative, CCR7-selected cells formed the naive CD8 fraction, which excluded terminally differentiated effector memory CD45RA+ cells. This CDR3 comprises 14 residues. Germline V gene data show CDR1 as SQVTM and CDR2 as ANQGSEA. Trimming shortened V by 7 bases and J by 6 bases, and 18 bases separated the two germline ends. Per the original data handling: ImmunoSEQ output held junction-only sequences without quality scores, so filtering differed. This table comes from immunoSEQ multiplex PCR, and its TCRdb copy is limited to in-frame clones, with some not included. That table furnishes V, J and clone size, whereas the DNA furnished D and trimming. The table shows roughly 2.1 million clones, with just over 90% occurring only once.

The sequencing input was naive CD8+ T cells from PBMCs. The chain is built from TRBV29-1 and TRBJ2-2; D is unclear. The source of this sequence is a man between 18 and 35 years old in good health. Some clones in this sample may be carry-over from other donors' samples. This chain's CDR3 is CSAAIEGPAGELFF. The CDR3 coding sequence is TGCAGCGCCGCTATAGAAGGCCCCGCCGGGGAGCTGTTTTTT.